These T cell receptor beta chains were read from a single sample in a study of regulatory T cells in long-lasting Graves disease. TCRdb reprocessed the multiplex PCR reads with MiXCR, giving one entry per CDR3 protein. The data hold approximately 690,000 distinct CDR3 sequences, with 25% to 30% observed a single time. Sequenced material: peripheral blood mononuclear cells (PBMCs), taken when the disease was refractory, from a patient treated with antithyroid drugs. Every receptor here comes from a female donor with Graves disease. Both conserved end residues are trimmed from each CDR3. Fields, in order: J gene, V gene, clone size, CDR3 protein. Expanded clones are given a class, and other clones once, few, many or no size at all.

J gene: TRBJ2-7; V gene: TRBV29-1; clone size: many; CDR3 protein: SVGSGVEPYEQY
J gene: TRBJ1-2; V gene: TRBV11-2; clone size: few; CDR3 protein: ASSLAPRGQGYGYT
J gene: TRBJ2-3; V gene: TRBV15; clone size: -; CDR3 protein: ATSRDLAGGADTQY
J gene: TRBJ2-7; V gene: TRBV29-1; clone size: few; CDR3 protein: SVVGTRSSYEQY
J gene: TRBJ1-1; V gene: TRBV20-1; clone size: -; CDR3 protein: SAGRTRVGNTEAF
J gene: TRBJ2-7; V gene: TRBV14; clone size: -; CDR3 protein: ASSQEPGLASPYEQY
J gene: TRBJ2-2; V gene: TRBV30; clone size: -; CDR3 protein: AWVASGRLDTGELF
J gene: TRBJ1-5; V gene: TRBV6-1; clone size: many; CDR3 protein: ASRSTGAASNQPQH
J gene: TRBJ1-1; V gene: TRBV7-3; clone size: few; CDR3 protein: ASSLRGSMRTEAF
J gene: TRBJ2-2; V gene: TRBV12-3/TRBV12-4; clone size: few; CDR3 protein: ASSFTGASGELF
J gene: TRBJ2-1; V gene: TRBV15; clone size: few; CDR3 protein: ATSISGLSLREQF
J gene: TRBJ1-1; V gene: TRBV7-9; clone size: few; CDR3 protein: ASSLGDRVAEAF
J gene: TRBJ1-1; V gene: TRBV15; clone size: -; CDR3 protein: ATSRDSPQTAF
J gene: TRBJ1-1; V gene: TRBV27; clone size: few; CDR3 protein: ASSSRFMDSTEAF
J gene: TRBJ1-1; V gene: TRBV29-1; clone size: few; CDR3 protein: SVEDPTATEAF
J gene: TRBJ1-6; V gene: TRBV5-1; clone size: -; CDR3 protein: ASSLGGSENSPLH
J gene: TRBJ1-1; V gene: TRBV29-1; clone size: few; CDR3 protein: SVRTGSLTEAF
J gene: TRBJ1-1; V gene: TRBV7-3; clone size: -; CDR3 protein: ASSDEGGAQTNTEAF
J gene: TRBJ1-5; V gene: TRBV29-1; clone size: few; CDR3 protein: SVSSGDQPQH
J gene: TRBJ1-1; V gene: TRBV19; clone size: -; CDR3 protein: ASSRLTGDTEAF
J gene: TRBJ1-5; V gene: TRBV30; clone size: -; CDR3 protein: AWSGGGGRPQH
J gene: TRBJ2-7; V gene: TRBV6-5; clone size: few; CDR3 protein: ASSSPGGSRTYEQY
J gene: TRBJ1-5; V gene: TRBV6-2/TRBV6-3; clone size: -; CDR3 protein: ASSEAGGQYRPQH
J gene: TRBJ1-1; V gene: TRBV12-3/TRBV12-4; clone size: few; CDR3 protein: ASSTLQITNTEAF
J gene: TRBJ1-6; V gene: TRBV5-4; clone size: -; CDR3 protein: ASSSGTEDSPLH
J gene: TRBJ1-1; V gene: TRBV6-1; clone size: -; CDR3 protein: ASTPRALMNTEAF
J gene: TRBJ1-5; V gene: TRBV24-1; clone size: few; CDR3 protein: ATSDPDVNQPQH
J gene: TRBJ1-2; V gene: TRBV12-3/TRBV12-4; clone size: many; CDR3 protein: ASRAPSFGRIYGYT
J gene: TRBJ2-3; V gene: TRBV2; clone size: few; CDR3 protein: ASRAGQGAFTDTQY